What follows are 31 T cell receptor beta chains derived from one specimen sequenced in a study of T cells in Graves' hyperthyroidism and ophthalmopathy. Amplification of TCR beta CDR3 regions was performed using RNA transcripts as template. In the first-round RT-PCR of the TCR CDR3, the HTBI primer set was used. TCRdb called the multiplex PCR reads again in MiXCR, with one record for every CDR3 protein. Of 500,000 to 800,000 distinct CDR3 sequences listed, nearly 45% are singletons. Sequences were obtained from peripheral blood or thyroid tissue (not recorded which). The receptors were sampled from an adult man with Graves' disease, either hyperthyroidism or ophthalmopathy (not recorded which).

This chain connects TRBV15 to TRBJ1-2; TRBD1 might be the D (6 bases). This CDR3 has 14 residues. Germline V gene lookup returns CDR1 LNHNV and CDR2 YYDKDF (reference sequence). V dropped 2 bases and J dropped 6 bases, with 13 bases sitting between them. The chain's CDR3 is CATSRSGGYHGYTF. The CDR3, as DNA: TGTGCCACCAGCAGAAGTGGGGGCTACCATGGCTACACCTTC.

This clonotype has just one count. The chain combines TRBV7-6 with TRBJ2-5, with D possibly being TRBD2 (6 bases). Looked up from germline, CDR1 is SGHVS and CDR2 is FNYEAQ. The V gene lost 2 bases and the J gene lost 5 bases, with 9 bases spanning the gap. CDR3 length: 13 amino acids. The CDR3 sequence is CASSLYAGETQYF. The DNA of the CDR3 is TGTGCCAGCAGCTTATATGCGGGGGAGACCCAGTACTTC.

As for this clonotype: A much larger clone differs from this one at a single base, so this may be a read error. This CDR3 reads CASSELRQDWNYGYTF. In DNA form, the CDR3 reads TGCGCCAGCAGTGAGTTAAGACAGGATTGGAACTATGGCTACACCTTC. The chain recombines TRBV2 with TRBJ1-2, with D possibly TRBD1 on 6 matching bases. From germline, CDR1 is SNHLY and CDR2 FYNNEI. The CDR3 extends over 16 amino acids. Looking up the rest from reference TRBV2 and TRBJ1-2 gives the full variable domain: EPEVTQTPSHQVTQMGQEVILRCVPISNHLYFYWYRQILGQKVEFLVSFYNNEISEKSEIFDDQFSVERPDGSNFTLKIRSTKLEDSAMYFCASSELRQDWNYGYTFGSGTRLTVV.

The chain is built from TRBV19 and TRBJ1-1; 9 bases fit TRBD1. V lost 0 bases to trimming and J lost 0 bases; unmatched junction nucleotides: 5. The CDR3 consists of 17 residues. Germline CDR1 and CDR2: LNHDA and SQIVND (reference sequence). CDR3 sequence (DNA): TGTGCCAGTAGTATAGAGGGGACAGGGCTCATGAACACTGAAGCTTTCTTT. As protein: CASSIEGTGLMNTEAFF.

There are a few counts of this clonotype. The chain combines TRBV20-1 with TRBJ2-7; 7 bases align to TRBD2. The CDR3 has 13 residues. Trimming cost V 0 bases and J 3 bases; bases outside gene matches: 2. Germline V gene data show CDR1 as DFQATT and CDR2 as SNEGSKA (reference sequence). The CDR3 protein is CSARDREVYEQYF. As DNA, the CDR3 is TGCAGTGCTAGAGACCGGGAGGTCTACGAGCAGTACTTC.

The CDR3 loop is CASSLRQGIYEQYF. CDR3 DNA sequence: TGTGCCAGCAGCTTAAGACAGGGGATATACGAGCAGTACTTC. The chain carries TRBV7-8 and TRBJ2-7; 8 nucleotides agree with TRBD1. CDR3 length: 14 amino acids. The germline V gene encodes CDR1 SGHVS and CDR2 FQNEAQ. V was pared by 2 bases and J by 4 bases, with 4 bases of the junction left unmatched.

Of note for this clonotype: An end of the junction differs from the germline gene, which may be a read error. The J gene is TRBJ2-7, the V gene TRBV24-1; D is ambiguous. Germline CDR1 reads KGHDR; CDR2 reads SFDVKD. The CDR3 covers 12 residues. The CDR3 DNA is TGTGCCACCACTGATTGGAACTACGAGCAGTACTTC. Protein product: CATTDWNYEQYF.

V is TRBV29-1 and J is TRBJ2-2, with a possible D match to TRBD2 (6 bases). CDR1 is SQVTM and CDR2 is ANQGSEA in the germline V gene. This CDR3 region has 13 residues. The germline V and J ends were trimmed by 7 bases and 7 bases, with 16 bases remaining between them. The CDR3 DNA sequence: TGCAGCGCTATCGACGGGGGTGGCGGGGAGCTGTTTTTT. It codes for CSAIDGGGGELFF.

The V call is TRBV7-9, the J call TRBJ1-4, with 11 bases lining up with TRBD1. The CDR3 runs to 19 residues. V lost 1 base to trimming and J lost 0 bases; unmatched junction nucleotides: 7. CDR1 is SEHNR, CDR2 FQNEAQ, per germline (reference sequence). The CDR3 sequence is CASSLVGTGGRSTNEKLFF. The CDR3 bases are TGTGCCAGCAGCTTAGTGGGGACAGGGGGGAGGTCAACTAATGAAAAACTGTTTTTT.

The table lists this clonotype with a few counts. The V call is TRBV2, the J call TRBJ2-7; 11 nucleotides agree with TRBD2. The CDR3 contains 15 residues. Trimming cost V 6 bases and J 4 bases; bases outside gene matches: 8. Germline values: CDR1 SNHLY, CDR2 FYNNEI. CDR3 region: CASSPGTSGGYEQYF. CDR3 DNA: TGTGCCAGCAGCCCTGGGACTAGCGGAGGATACGAGCAGTACTTC.

CDR3 coding DNA: TGTGCCAGCAGCTCTAGCGGGGGTCTCTACGAGCAGTACTTC. As protein: CASSSSGGLYEQYF. The rearrangement links TRBV3-1 to TRBJ2-7; 10 nucleotides match TRBD2. Per germline, CDR1 LGHDT and CDR2 YNNKEL (reference sequence). V shed 5 bases, J shed 3 bases, and the junction held 4 bases outside the gene matches. CDR3 length: 14 amino acids.

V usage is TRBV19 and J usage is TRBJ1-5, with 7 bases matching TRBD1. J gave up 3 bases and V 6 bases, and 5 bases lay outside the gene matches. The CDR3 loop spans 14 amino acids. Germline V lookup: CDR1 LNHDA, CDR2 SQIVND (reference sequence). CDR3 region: CASSHEGANQPQHF. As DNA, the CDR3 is TGTGCCAGTAGCCACGAGGGGGCCAATCAGCCCCAGCATTTT.

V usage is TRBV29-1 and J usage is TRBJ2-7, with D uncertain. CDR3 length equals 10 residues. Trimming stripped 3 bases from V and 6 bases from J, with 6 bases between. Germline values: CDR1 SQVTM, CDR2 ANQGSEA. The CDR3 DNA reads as TGCAGCGTTGACTTGGGCGAGCAGTACTTC. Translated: CSVDLGEQYF.

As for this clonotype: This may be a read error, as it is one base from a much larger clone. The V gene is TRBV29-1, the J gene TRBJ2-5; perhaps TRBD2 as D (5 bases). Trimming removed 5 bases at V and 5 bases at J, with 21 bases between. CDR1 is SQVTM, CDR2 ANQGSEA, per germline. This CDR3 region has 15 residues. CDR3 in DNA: TGCAGCGTTATGCTCCTTAATCTAGCTTGCGAGACCCAGTACTTC. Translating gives CSVMLLNLACETQYF.

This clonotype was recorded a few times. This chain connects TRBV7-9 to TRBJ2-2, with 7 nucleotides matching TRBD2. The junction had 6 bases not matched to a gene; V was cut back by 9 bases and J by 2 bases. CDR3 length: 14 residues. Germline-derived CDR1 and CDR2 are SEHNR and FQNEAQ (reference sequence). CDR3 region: CASQRGGNTGELFF. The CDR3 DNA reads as TGTGCCAGTCAACGCGGGGGTAACACCGGGGAGCTGTTTTTT.

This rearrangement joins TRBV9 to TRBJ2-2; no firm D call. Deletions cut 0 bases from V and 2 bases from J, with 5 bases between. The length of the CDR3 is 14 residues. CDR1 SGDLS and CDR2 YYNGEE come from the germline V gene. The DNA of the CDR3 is TGTGCCAGCAGCGTAGGACCAAACACCGGGGAGCTGTTTTTT. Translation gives CASSVGPNTGELFF.

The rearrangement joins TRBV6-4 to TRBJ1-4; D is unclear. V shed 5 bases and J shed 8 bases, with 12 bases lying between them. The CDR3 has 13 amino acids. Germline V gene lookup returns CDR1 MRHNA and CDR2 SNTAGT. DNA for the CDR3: TGTGCCAGCAGTAACACGAAAGGAGAAAAACTGTTTTTT. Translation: CASSNTKGEKLFF.

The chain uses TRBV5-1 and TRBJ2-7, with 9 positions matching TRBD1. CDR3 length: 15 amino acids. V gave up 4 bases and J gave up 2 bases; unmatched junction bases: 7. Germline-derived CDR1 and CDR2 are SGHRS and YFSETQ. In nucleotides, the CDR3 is TGCGCCAGCAGCCCGGGACAGGGTCAGACCTACGAGCAGTACTTC. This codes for CASSPGQGQTYEQYF.

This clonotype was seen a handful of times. CDR3: CSVEDRNTEAFF. The CDR3, as DNA: TGCAGCGTTGAGGACAGGAACACTGAAGCTTTCTTT. The V and J genes are TRBV29-1 and TRBJ1-1; possible D gene TRBD1, 6 bases. The CDR3 has 12 residues. Looked up from germline, CDR1 is SQVTM and CDR2 is ANQGSEA. Between the trimmed V and J ends, which lost 3 bases and 1 base, there was a span of 6 bases.

The chain's CDR3 is CASSSGLAGDAGELFF. The CDR3, as DNA: TGTGCCAGCAGTTCGGGACTAGCGGGAGATGCCGGGGAGCTGTTTTTT. The chain links TRBV12-3 or TRBV12-4 to TRBJ2-2, with 14 bases fitting TRBD2. The CDR3 runs to 16 residues. Trimming took 4 bases from V and 6 from J; bases not matched to a gene: 4.

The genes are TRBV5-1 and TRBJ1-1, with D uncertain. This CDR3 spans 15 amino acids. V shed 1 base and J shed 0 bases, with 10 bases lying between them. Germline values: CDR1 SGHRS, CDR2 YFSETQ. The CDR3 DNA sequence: TGCGCCAGCAGCTTGATGACAACCGTGAACACTGAAGCTTTCTTT. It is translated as CASSLMTTVNTEAFF.

Here the CDR3 DNA reads TGTGCCAGCAGCTCTCCAAAGACAGGAAAATCTAAAGCTTTCTTT. It is translated as CASSSPKTGKSKAFF. The J gene is TRBJ1-1, the V gene TRBV7-9; D possibly corresponds to TRBD1 (6 bases). V lost 4 bases and J lost 9, with 21 bases in between. This CDR3 is built from 15 residues. Germline CDR1 and CDR2: SEHNR and FQNEAQ (reference sequence).

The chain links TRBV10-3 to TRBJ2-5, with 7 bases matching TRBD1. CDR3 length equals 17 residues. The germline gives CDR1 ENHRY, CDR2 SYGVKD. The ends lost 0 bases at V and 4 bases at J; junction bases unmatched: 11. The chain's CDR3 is CAISESTRTGWRETQYF. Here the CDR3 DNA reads TGTGCCATCAGTGAGTCGACGCGGACAGGTTGGAGAGAGACCCAGTACTTC.

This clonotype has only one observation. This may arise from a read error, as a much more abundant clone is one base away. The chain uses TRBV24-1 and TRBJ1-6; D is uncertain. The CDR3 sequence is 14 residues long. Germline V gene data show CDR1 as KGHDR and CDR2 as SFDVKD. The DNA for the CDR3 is TGTGCCAGCAGTGGCCCGTTATATAATTCACCCCTCCACTTT. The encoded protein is CASSGPLYNSPLHF.

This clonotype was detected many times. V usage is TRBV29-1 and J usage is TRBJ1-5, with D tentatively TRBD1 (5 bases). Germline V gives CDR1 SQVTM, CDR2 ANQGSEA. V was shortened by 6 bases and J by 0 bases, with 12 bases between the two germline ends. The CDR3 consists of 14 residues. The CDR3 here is CSVGDRYSNQPQHF. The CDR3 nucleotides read TGCAGCGTCGGAGACAGATATAGCAATCAGCCCCAGCATTTT.

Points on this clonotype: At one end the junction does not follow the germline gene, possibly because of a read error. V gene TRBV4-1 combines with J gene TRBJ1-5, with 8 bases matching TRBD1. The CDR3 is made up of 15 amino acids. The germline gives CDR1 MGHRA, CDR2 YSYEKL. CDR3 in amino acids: CASSREGTGNQPQHF. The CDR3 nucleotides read TGTGCCAGCAGCCGGGAGGGGACAGGAAATCAGCCCCAGCATTTT.

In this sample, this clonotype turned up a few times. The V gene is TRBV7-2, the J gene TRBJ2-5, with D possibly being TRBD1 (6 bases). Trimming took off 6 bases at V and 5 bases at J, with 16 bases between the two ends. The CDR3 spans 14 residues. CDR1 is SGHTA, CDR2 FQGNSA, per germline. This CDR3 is CASSLQGWMETQYF. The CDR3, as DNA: TGTGCCAGCAGTCTACAGGGTTGGATGGAGACCCAGTACTTC.

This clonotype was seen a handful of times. CDR3: CSLGTGNTEAFF. The CDR3 DNA sequence: TGCAGCTTGGGGACAGGGAACACTGAAGCTTTCTTT. The chain is built from TRBV29-1 and TRBJ1-1; 8 positions match TRBD1. CDR1 is SQVTM, CDR2 ANQGSEA, per germline. Losses at the gene ends were 8 bases for V and 1 base for J; bases not matched to a gene: 3. This CDR3 has 12 amino acids.

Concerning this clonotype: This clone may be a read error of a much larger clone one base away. The CDR3 loop reads CASSIVTGAAFF. The CDR3 coding sequence is TGTGCCAGTAGTATAGTGACAGGGGCAGCTTTCTTT. The chain is built from TRBV19 and TRBJ1-1, with 8 bases matching TRBD1. Losses at the gene ends were 1 base for V and 10 bases for J; bases not matched to a gene: 2. CDR1 is LNHDA and CDR2 is SQIVND in the germline V gene (reference sequence). The length of the CDR3 is 12 residues. Combining the CDR3 with reference TRBV19 and TRBJ1-1 gives the whole variable domain DGGITQSPKYLFRKEGQNVTLSCEQNLNHDAMYWYRQDPGQGLRLIYYSQIVNDFQKGDIAEGYSVSREKKESFPLTVTSAQKNPTAFYLCASSIVTGAAFFGQGTRLTVV.

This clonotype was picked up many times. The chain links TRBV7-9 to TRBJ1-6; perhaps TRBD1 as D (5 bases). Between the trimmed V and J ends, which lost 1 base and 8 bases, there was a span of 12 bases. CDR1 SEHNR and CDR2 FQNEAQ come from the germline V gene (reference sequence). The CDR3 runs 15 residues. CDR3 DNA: TGTGCCAGCAGCTTAGTAGGGGCAGAGGATTCACCCCTCCACTTT. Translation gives CASSLVGAEDSPLHF.

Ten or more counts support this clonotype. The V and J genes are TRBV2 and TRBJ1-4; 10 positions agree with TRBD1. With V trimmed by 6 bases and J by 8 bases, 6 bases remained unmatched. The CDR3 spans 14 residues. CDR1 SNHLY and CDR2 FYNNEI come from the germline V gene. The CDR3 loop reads CASSLDRGEEKLFF. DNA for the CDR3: TGTGCCAGCAGCTTGGACAGGGGGGAAGAAAAACTGTTTTTT.